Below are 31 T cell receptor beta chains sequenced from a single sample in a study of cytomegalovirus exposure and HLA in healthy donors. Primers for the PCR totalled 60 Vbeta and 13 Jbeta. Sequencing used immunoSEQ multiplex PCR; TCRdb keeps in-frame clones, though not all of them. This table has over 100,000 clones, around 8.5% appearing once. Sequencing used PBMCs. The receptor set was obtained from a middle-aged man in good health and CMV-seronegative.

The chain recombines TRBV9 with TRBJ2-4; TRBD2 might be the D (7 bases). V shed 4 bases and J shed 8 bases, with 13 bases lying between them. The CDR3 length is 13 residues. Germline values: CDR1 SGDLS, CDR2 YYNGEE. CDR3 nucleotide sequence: TGTGCCAGCAGCAGGGAGGGGGGGTACATTCAGTACTTC. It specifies CASSREGGYIQYF.

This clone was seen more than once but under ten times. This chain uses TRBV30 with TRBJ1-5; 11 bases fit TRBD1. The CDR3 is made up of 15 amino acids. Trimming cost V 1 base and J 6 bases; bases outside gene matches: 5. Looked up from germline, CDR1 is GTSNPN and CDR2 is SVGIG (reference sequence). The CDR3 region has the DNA TGTGCCTGGAGTGGGAGGACAGGGGGCTCTCAGCCCCAGCATTTT. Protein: CAWSGRTGGSQPQHF.

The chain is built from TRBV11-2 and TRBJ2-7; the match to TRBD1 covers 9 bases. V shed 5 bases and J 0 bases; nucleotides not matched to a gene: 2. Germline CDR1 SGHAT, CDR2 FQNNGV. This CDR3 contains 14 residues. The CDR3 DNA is TGTGCCAGCAGCCGGGGACAGGGCTCCTACGAGCAGTACTTC. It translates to CASSRGQGSYEQYF. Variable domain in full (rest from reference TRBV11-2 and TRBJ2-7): EAGVAQSPRYKIIEKRQSVAFWCNPISGHATLYWYQQILGQGPKLLIQFQNNGVVDDSQLPKDRFSAERLKGVDSTLKIQPAKLEDSAVYLCASSRGQGSYEQYFGPGTRLTVT.

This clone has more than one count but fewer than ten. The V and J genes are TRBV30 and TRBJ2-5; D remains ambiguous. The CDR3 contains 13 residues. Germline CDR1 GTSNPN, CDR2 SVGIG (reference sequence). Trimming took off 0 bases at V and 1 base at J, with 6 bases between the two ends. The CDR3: CAWSVGFQETQYF. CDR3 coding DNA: TGTGCCTGGAGTGTTGGCTTCCAAGAGACCCAGTACTTC.

In nucleotides, the CDR3 is TGCGCCAGCAGCCAAGGTACAGGGCAGCCCCAGCATTTT. Residues: CASSQGTGQPQHF. The genes are TRBV4-1 and TRBJ1-5; D might be TRBD1 (6 bases). The CDR3 sequence is 13 residues long. The germline V gene encodes CDR1 MGHRA and CDR2 YSYEKL. The V and J ends lost 1 base and 7 bases respectively, with 8 bases between them.

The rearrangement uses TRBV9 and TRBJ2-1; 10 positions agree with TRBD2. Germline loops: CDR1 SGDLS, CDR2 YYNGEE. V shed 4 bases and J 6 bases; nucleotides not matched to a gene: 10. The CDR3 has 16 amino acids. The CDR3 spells CASSTSLAGALNEQFF. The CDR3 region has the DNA TGTGCCAGCAGCACCTCCCTAGCGGGGGCCCTCAATGAGCAGTTCTTC.

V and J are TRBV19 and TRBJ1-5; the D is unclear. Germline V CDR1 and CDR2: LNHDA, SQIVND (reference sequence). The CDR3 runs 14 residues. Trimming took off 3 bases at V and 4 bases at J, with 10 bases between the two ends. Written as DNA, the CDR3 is TGTGCCAGTAGTATGAGGGCAGTGAATCAGCCCCAGCATTTT. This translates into CASSMRAVNQPQHF.

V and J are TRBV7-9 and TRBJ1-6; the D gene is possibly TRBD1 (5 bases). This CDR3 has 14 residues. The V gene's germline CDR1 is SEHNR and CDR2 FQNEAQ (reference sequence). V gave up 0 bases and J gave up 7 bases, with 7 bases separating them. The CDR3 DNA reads TGTGCCAGCAGCTTAGCCGACAGAAATTCACCCCTCCACTTT. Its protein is CASSLADRNSPLHF.

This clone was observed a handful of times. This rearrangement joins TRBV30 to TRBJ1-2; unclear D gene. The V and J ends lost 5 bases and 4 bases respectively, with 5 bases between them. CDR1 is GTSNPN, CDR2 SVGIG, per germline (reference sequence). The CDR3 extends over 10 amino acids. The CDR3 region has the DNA TGTGCCTGGGGCTCCTATGGCTACACCTTC. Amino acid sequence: CAWGSYGYTF.

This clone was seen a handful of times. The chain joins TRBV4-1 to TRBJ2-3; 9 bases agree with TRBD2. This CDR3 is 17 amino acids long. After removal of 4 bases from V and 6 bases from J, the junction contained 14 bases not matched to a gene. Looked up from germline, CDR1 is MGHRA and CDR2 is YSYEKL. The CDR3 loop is CASSPPQGAGGPDTQYF. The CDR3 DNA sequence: TGCGCCAGCAGCCCCCCCCAGGGAGCGGGGGGTCCTGATACGCAGTATTTT.

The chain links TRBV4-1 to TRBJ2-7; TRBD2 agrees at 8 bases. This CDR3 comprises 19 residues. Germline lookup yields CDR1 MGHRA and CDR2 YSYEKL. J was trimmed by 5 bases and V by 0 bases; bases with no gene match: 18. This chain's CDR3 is CASSQDRARGDTTNHEQYF. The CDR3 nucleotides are TGCGCCAGCAGCCAAGACCGGGCGCGGGGGGACACAACAAATCACGAGCAGTACTTC.

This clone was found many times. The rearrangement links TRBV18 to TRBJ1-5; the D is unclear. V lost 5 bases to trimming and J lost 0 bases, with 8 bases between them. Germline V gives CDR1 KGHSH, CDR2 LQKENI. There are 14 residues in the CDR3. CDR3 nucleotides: TGTGCCAGCTCAACTTTTGATAGCAATCAGCCCCAGCATTTT. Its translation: CASSTFDSNQPQHF.

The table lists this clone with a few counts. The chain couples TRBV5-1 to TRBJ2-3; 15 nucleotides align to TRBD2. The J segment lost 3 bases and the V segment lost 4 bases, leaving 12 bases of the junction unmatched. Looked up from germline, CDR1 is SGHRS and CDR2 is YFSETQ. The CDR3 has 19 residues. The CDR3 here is CASSLRPGTSGGQTDTQYF. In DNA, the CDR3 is TGCGCCAGCAGCCTGCGTCCCGGGACTAGCGGGGGGCAGACAGATACGCAGTATTTT.

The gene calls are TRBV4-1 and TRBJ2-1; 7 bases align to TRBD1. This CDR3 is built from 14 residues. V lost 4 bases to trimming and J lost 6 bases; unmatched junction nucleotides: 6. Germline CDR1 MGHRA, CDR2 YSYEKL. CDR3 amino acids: CASSLPQGSNEQFF. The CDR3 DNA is TGCGCCAGCAGCCTACCACAGGGGAGCAATGAGCAGTTCTTC.

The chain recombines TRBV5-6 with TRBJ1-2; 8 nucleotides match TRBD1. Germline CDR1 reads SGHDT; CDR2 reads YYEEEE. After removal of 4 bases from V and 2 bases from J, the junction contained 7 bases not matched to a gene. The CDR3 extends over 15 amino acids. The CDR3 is CASSLPGQGNYGYTF. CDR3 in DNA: TGTGCCAGCAGCCTGCCCGGACAGGGCAACTATGGCTACACCTTC.

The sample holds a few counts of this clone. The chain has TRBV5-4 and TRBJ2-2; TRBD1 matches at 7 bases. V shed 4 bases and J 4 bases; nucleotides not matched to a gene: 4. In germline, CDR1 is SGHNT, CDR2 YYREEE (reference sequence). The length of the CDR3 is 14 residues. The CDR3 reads CASSRDSSTGELFF. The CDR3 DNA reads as TGTGCCAGCAGCCGGGACAGTTCCACCGGGGAGCTGTTTTTT.

The DNA of the CDR3 is TGTGCCAGCACACCCAACCTCAGGGATACGCAGTATTTT. It specifies CASTPNLRDTQYF. The chain links TRBV11-2 to TRBJ2-3, with no clear D. The CDR3 is 13 residues long. V was clipped by 7 bases and J by 6 bases, with 14 bases between them. Germline CDR1 reads SGHAT; CDR2 reads FQNNGV. Drawing the rest from reference TRBV11-2 and TRBJ2-3, the complete variable domain is EAGVAQSPRYKIIEKRQSVAFWCNPISGHATLYWYQQILGQGPKLLIQFQNNGVVDDSQLPKDRFSAERLKGVDSTLKIQPAKLEDSAVYLCASTPNLRDTQYFGPGTRLTVL.

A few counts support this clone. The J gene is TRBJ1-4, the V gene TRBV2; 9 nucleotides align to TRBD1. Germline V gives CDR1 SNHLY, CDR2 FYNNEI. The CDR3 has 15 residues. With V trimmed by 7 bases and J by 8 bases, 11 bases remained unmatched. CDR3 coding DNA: TGTGCCAGCATCCTAAGGGGACAGGGAAAGGAAAAACTGTTTTTT. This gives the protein CASILRGQGKEKLFF. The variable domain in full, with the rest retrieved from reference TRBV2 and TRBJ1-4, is EPEVTQTPSHQVTQMGQEVILRCVPISNHLYFYWYRQILGQKVEFLVSFYNNEISEKSEIFDDQFSVERPDGSNFTLKIRSTKLEDSAMYFCASILRGQGKEKLFFGSGTQLSVL.

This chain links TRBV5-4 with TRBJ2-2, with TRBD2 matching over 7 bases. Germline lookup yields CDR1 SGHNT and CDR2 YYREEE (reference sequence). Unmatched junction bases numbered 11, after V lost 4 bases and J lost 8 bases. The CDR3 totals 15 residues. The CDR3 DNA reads TGTGCCAGCAGCATCCCGGGGGGAGAGAGGGGGGAGCTGTTTTTT. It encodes CASSIPGGERGELFF.

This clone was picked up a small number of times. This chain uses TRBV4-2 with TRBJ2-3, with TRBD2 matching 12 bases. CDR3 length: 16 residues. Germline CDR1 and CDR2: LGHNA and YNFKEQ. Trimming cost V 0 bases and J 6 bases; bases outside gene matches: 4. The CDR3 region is CASSQEELAGGDTQYF. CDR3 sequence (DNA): TGTGCCAGCAGCCAAGAGGAACTAGCGGGGGGTGATACGCAGTATTTT.

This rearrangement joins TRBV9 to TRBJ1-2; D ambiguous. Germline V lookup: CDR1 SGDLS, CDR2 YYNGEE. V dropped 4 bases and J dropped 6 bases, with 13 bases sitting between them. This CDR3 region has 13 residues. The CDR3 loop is CASSPSEADGYTF. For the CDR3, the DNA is TGTGCCAGCAGCCCTAGTGAGGCGGATGGCTACACCTTC. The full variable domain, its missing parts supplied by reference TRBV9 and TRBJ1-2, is DSGVTQTPKHLITATGQRVTLRCSPRSGDLSVYWYQQSLDQGLQFLIQYYNGEERAKGNILERFSAQQFPDLHSELNLSSLELGDSALYFCASSPSEADGYTFGSGTRLTVV.

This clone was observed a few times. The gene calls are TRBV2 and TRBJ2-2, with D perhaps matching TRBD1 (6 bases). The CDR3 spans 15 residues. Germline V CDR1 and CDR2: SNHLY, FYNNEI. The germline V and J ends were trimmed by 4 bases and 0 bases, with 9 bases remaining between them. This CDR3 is CASSAQGTNTGELFF. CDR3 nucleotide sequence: TGTGCCAGCAGTGCACAGGGAACGAACACCGGGGAGCTGTTTTTT.

DNA for the CDR3: TGTGCCAGCAGTTGGGACAGGGGGAGCGGCTACACCTTC. Protein product: CASSWDRGSGYTF. This rearrangement joins TRBV7-2 to TRBJ1-2, with 11 bases aligning to TRBD1. With 6 bases clipped from V and 8 bases from J, the junction kept 5 bases outside the gene matches. The CDR3 totals 13 residues. Per germline, CDR1 SGHTA and CDR2 FQGNSA.

CDR3: CASSGGPSGVETQYF. CDR3 nucleotide sequence: TGTGCCAGCAGCGGCGGCCCTAGCGGGGTCGAGACCCAGTACTTC. This chain links TRBV9 with TRBJ2-5; 9 nucleotides agree with TRBD2. This CDR3 spans 15 amino acids. CDR1 is SGDLS, CDR2 YYNGEE, per germline. Trimming took 3 bases from V and 5 from J; bases not matched to a gene: 8.

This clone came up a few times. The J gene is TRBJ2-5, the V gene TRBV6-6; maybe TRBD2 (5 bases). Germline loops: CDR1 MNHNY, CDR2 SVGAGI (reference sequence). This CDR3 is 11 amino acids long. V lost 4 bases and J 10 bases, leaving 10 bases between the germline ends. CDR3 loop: CASSSRAGQYF. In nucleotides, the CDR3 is TGTGCCAGCAGTTCGAGGGCAGGCCAGTACTTC.

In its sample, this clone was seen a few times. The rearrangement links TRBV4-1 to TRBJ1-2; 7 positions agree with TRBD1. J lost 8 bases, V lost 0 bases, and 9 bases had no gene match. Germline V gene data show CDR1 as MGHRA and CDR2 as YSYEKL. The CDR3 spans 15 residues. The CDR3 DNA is TGCGCCAGCAGCCAAGACCAGGGGGTCCCGCGCGGCTACACCTTC. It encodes CASSQDQGVPRGYTF.

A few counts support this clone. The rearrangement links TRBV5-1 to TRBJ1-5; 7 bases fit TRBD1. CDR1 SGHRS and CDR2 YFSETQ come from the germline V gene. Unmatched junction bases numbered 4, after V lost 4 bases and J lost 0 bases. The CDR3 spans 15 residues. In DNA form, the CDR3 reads TGCGCCAGCAGCCCCCAGGGGGATAGCAATCAGCCCCAGCATTTT. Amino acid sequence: CASSPQGDSNQPQHF.

CDR3 residues: CASSLMRRGGANEKLFF. CDR3 bases: TGTGCCAGCAGTTTAATGAGAAGGGGAGGTGCTAATGAAAAACTGTTTTTT. The V gene is TRBV28, the J gene TRBJ1-4, with D perhaps TRBD1 (5 bases). CDR1 and CDR2 (germline): MDHEN, SYDVKM. Trimming cost V 2 bases and J 3 bases, with 16 bases left between them. This CDR3 region has 17 residues.

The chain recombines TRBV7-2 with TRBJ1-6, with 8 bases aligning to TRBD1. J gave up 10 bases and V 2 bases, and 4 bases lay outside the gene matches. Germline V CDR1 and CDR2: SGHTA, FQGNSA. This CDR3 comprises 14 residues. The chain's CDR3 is CASSLSGGESPLHF. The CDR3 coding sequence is TGTGCCAGCAGCTTATCAGGGGGCGAATCACCCCTCCACTTT.

This chain's CDR3 is CASTQGQYGYTF. The CDR3 coding sequence is TGTGCCAGTACCCAAGGACAGTATGGCTACACCTTC. The chain carries TRBV19 and TRBJ1-2; D is perhaps TRBD1 (6 bases). The CDR3 loop spans 12 amino acids. The ends were cut back, 7 bases at V and 5 bases at J, with 11 bases in the middle. Germline CDR1 and CDR2: LNHDA and SQIVND (reference sequence).

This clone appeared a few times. CDR3 amino acids: CASSVYKREETQYF. The CDR3 bases are TGTGCCAGCAGCGTATATAAGAGGGAAGAGACCCAGTACTTC. J is TRBJ2-5 and V is TRBV9; TRBD2 might be the D (5 bases). V gave up 1 base and J gave up 3 bases, with 10 bases separating them. The CDR3 is 14 amino acids. Germline V gives CDR1 SGDLS, CDR2 YYNGEE. Using reference TRBV9 and TRBJ2-5 for the parts outside the CDR3, the full variable domain is DSGVTQTPKHLITATGQRVTLRCSPRSGDLSVYWYQQSLDQGLQFLIQYYNGEERAKGNILERFSAQQFPDLHSELNLSSLELGDSALYFCASSVYKREETQYFGPGTRLLVL.